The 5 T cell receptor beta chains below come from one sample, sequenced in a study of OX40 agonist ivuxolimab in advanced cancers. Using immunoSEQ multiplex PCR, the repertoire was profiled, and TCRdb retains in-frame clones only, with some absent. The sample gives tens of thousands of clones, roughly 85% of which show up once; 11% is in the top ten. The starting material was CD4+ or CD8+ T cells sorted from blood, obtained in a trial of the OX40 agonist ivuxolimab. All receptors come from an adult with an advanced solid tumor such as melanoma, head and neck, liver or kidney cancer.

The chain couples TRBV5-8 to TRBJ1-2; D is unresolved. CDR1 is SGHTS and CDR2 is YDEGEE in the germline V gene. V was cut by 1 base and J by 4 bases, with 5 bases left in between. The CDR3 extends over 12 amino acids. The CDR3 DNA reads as TGTGCCAGCAGCTTGATAGGCTATGGCTACACCTTC. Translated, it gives CASSLIGYGYTF.

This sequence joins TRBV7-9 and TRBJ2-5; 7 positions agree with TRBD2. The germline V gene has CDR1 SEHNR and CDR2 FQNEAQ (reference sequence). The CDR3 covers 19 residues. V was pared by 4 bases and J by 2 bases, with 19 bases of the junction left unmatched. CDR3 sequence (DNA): TGTGCCAGCAGCTCCAATCTCCTAAAACTAGCGACCGAGCAAGAGACCCAGTACTTC. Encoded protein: CASSSNLLKLATEQETQYF.

CDR3 loop: CASIGQGSYNEQFF. The CDR3 DNA follows: TGTGCCAGTATAGGACAGGGATCCTACAATGAGCAGTTCTTC. This chain links TRBV19 with TRBJ2-1, with 8 nucleotides matching TRBD1. V was pared by 7 bases and J by 1 base, with 3 bases of the junction left unmatched. Germline assignment: CDR1 LNHDA and CDR2 SQIVND (reference sequence). This CDR3 has 14 residues.

Written as DNA, the CDR3 is TGTGCCAGCAGCCGCGGTGAGGGGGGTAAAGAGACCCAGTACTTC. Amino acid sequence: CASSRGEGGKETQYF. The rearrangement joins TRBV7-9 to TRBJ2-5; D possibly uses TRBD1 or TRBD2 (6 bases each). CDR3 length: 15 amino acids. Germline-derived CDR1 and CDR2 are SEHNR and FQNEAQ (reference sequence). The germline V and J ends were trimmed by 5 bases and 3 bases, with 16 bases remaining between them.

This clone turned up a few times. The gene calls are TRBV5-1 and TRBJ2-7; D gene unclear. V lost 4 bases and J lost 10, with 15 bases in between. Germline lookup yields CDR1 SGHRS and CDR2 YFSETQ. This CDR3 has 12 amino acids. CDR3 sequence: CASSAGHTDQYF. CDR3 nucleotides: TGCGCCAGCAGCGCTGGGCACACGGACCAGTACTTC.